Below are 15 T cell receptor beta chains sequenced from a single sample in a study of T cells in tuberculosis. The protocol was immunoSEQ multiplex PCR, while the TCRdb copy is restricted to in-frame clones and leaves out a portion. The sample shows 80,000 to 90,000 clones, about nine tenths of them seen only once. Cells were sorted from thawed PBMC rested overnight and stained with GMM-loaded CD1B tetramer, viability dye and anti-CD3. The CD1B tetramers carried C32 glucose monomycolate purified from Rhodococcus equi. Sequencing input: CD1b-GMM tetramer-negative cells sorted from PBMCs. These receptors came from an adult woman with latent tuberculosis.

The chain's CDR3 is CASRGQSGANVLTF. DNA of the CDR3: TGTGCCAGCAGGGGACAGTCTGGGGCCAACGTCCTGACTTTC. V is TRBV9 and J is TRBJ2-6; 7 bases are a match to TRBD1. The V gene's germline CDR1 is SGDLS and CDR2 YYNGEE. The V and J ends lost 5 bases and 1 base, in that order; junction bases with no gene match: 0. This CDR3 has 14 residues.

The rearrangement uses TRBV6-4 and TRBJ2-3; 8 bases align to TRBD2. The junction had 5 bases not matched to a gene; V was cut back by 4 bases and J by 2 bases. The CDR3 length is 15 residues. The germline CDR1 and CDR2 sequences are MRHNA and SNTAGT. This chain's CDR3 is CASSGAGGLTDTQYF. The DNA for the CDR3 is TGTGCCAGCAGTGGGGCGGGGGGCCTCACAGATACGCAGTATTTT.

The chain has TRBV10-2 and TRBJ2-2; 7 bases fit TRBD1. The V and J ends lost 4 bases and 5 bases, in that order; junction bases with no gene match: 13. The germline V gene encodes CDR1 WSHSY and CDR2 SAAADI. The CDR3 extends over 17 amino acids. CDR3 coding DNA: TGCGCCAGCAGTGCACAGGGGACCCCCTTCTTAACCGGGGAGCTGTTTTTT. It encodes CASSAQGTPFLTGELFF.

The V gene is TRBV6-5, the J gene TRBJ2-1; TRBD2 matches at 8 bases. Trimming at V came to 0 bases and at J to 12 bases, leaving 13 bases not matched to a gene. This CDR3 has 16 residues. In germline, CDR1 is MNHEY, CDR2 SVGAGI. In DNA, the CDR3 is TGTGCCAGCAGTTACTCCGGGACTAGTGGTGTGGTAGGGCAGTTCTTC. Translated: CASSYSGTSGVVGQFF.

This chain links TRBV20-1 with TRBJ2-1; D not resolved. V was clipped by 6 bases and J by 8 bases, with 11 bases between them. Germline V gene lookup returns CDR1 DFQATT and CDR2 SNEGSKA (reference sequence). CDR3 size: 11 residues. CDR3 nucleotide sequence: TGCAGTGCCACACACCACGATGAGCAGTTCTTC. Translated: CSATHHDEQFF.

The CDR3 DNA reads TGTGCTAGTGGCCCCGGGGGGTCACGCACTGAAGCTTTCTTT. Protein sequence: CASGPGGSRTEAFF. The chain joins TRBV12-5 to TRBJ1-1; TRBD1 might be the D (5 bases). Per germline, CDR1 LGHNT and CDR2 FRNRAP. CDR3 size: 14 residues. The germline V and J ends were trimmed by 6 bases and 4 bases, with 15 bases remaining between them.

The gene calls are TRBV12-5 and TRBJ2-3; unclear D gene. This CDR3 has 12 amino acids. Looked up from germline, CDR1 is LGHNT and CDR2 is FRNRAP. Between the trimmed V and J ends, which lost 0 bases and 5 bases, there was a span of 3 bases. The CDR3 is CASGLVQDTQYF. Written as DNA, the CDR3 is TGTGCTAGTGGTTTGGTACAAGATACGCAGTATTTT.

The genes are TRBV29-1 and TRBJ2-1; tentative D call: TRBD1 (5 bases). V lost 4 bases to trimming and J lost 3 bases, with 13 bases between them. The CDR3 runs 14 residues. Germline CDR1 is SQVTM and CDR2 is ANQGSEA. The CDR3 reads CSVVPGWDYNEQFF. The CDR3 bases are TGCAGCGTTGTGCCAGGGTGGGACTACAATGAGCAGTTCTTC.

The CDR3 region is CAWSGIKLFF. CDR3 bases: TGTGCCTGGAGCGGGATTAAACTGTTTTTT. The V call is TRBV30, the J call TRBJ1-4; D ambiguous. The length of the CDR3 is 10 residues. The germline V gene encodes CDR1 GTSNPN and CDR2 SVGIG (reference sequence). Trimming shortened V by 3 bases and J by 11 bases, and 7 bases separated the two germline ends. The full variable domain, rest sourced from reference TRBV30 and TRBJ1-4, is SQTIHQWPATLVQPVGSPLSLECTVEGTSNPNLYWYRQAAGRGLQLLFYSVGIGQISSEVPQNLSASRPQDRQFILSSKKLLLSDSGFYLCAWSGIKLFFGSGTQLSVL.

The DNA for the CDR3 is TGTGCCTGGAGTGTACTGCCGTCCACAGATACGCAGTATTTT. It specifies CAWSVLPSTDTQYF. J is TRBJ2-3 and V is TRBV30; D not resolved. V dropped 0 bases and J dropped 2 bases, with 9 bases sitting between them. The CDR3 is 14 amino acids. Germline lookup yields CDR1 GTSNPN and CDR2 SVGIG (reference sequence).

The chain combines TRBV10-1 with TRBJ1-4, with D perhaps TRBD1 (5 bases). The V gene lost 0 bases and the J gene lost 7 bases, with 12 bases spanning the gap. This CDR3 is built from 15 residues. In germline, CDR1 is WNHNN, CDR2 SYGVQD (reference sequence). For the CDR3, the DNA is TGCGCCAGCAGTGAGTCGAGCAGGGCTTTTGAAAAACTGTTTTTT. Translation: CASSESSRAFEKLFF.

The rearrangement links TRBV6-6 to TRBJ1-2; perhaps TRBD1 as D (5 bases). This CDR3 region has 13 residues. Trimming left V 7 bases short and J 4 bases short, with 13 bases between. CDR1 is MNHNY and CDR2 is SVGAGI in the germline V gene (reference sequence). CDR3 DNA sequence: TGTGCCAGCAAAACCCAGACAGCCTATGGCTACACCTTC. It yields the protein CASKTQTAYGYTF.

J is TRBJ1-2 and V is TRBV18; D gene unclear. Trimming removed 3 bases from V and 4 bases from J, with 12 bases in between. The CDR3 length is 14 residues. In germline, CDR1 is KGHSH, CDR2 LQKENI. The CDR3 sequence is CASSPSSVAYGYTF. CDR3 DNA sequence: TGTGCCAGCTCACCGTCCTCGGTCGCCTATGGCTACACCTTC.

In DNA, the CDR3 is TGCGCCAGCAGCCATAGGACAGAGACCTTGAACACTGAAGCTTTCTTT. Encoded protein: CASSHRTETLNTEAFF. The chain employs TRBV4-1 and TRBJ1-1; tentative D call: TRBD1 (6 bases). The CDR3 loop spans 16 amino acids. Germline CDR1 reads MGHRA; CDR2 reads YSYEKL. V was trimmed by 3 bases and J by 0 bases, leaving 14 bases between them.

The J gene is TRBJ1-2, the V gene TRBV6-6; TRBD1 aligns across 8 bases. The CDR3 has 14 amino acids. The germline gives CDR1 MNHNY, CDR2 SVGAGI (reference sequence). J was trimmed by 8 bases and V by 8 bases; bases with no gene match: 13. CDR3 in amino acids: CASGGTTGAGGYTF. CDR3 coding DNA: TGTGCCAGCGGTGGGACGACAGGGGCGGGCGGCTACACCTTC.